The 27 T cell receptor beta chains reported below all come from one sample, sequenced in a study of OX40 agonist ivuxolimab in advanced cancers. Measured with immunoSEQ multiplex PCR; TCRdb has only the in-frame clones, and not every one. Here the sample spans 70,000 to 85,000 clones, 90% to 95% being singletons. The material sequenced was CD4+ or CD8+ T cells sorted from blood, taken in a trial of the OX40 agonist ivuxolimab. Receptor source: an adult with an advanced solid tumor such as melanoma, head and neck, liver or kidney cancer.

This sequence joins TRBV10-3 and TRBJ1-1, with 8 nucleotides matching TRBD1. The CDR3 is made up of 14 amino acids. Germline V gene lookup returns CDR1 ENHRY and CDR2 SYGVKD. J lost 4 bases, V lost 6 bases, and 7 bases had no gene match. CDR3: CAISQDRDGTEAFF. CDR3 DNA sequence: TGTGCCATCAGCCAGGACAGGGATGGCACTGAAGCTTTCTTT.

The chain couples TRBV9 to TRBJ2-7, with D perhaps matching TRBD1 (7 bases). The germline V gene encodes CDR1 SGDLS and CDR2 YYNGEE. This CDR3 spans 17 amino acids. Deletions cut 0 bases from V and 3 bases from J, with 19 bases between. The CDR3: CASSVGRGPRGGYEQYF. The CDR3 DNA reads as TGTGCCAGCAGCGTAGGGAGGGGGCCCCGGGGCGGCTACGAGCAGTACTTC.

The chain combines TRBV2 with TRBJ1-5; D might be TRBD1 (5 bases). The CDR3 spans 18 residues. Looked up from germline, CDR1 is SNHLY and CDR2 is FYNNEI. The V end lost 0 bases, the J end lost 0 bases, and 15 bases lay between the germline ends. The CDR3 spells CASSEASRGRGSNQPQHF. The CDR3 DNA is TGTGCCAGCAGTGAAGCCTCTCGAGGAAGGGGTAGCAATCAGCCCCAGCATTTT.

The chain is built from TRBV27 and TRBJ1-1; no clear D. Germline CDR1 MNHEY, CDR2 SMNVEV (reference sequence). The CDR3 is made up of 10 amino acids. The V and J ends lost 5 bases and 11 bases respectively, with 9 bases between them. CDR3 sequence reads: CASSPLGAFF. CDR3 nucleotides: TGTGCCAGCAGTCCTTTGGGGGCTTTCTTT.

In this sample, this clone turned up once. The chain is built from TRBV7-6 and TRBJ2-1, with 12 bases identical to TRBD2. Germline V lookup: CDR1 SGHVS, CDR2 FNYEAQ. CDR3 size: 16 residues. V shed 5 bases and J 2 bases; nucleotides not matched to a gene: 4. The CDR3 here is CASSMRTSGTYNEQFF. The CDR3 coding sequence is TGTGCCAGCAGCATGAGGACTAGCGGGACCTACAATGAGCAGTTCTTC. The variable domain in full, completed from reference TRBV7-6 and TRBJ2-1, reads GAGVSQSPRYKVTKRGQDVALRCDPISGHVSLYWYRQALGQGPEFLTYFNYEAQQDKSGLPNDRFSAERPEGSISTLTIQRTEQRDSAMYRCASSMRTSGTYNEQFFGPGTRLTVL.

The genes are TRBV6-1 and TRBJ2-2, with D perhaps being TRBD1 or TRBD2 (6 bases each). The CDR3 sequence is 16 residues long. Germline lookup yields CDR1 MNHNS and CDR2 SASEGT. V lost 2 bases, J lost 1 base, and 11 bases lay in between. The CDR3 loop is CASSEIGGRNTGELFF. In DNA, the CDR3 is TGTGCCAGCAGTGAAATAGGGGGGAGGAACACCGGGGAGCTGTTTTTT.

For the CDR3, the DNA is TGTGCCAGCAGCCGATTAGACGGCTTGAACACTGAAGCTTTCTTT. It specifies CASSRLDGLNTEAFF. This chain connects TRBV5-6 to TRBJ1-1; D gene uncertain. V was cut by 4 bases and J by 0 bases, with 13 bases left in between. Germline V gives CDR1 SGHDT, CDR2 YYEEEE. CDR3 length: 15 residues.

The chain has TRBV7-2 and TRBJ2-7; 10 bases line up with TRBD1. Germline V gene sequence: CDR1 SGHTA, CDR2 FQGNSA. The ends lost 1 base at V and 7 bases at J; junction bases unmatched: 7. The CDR3 sequence is 15 residues long. This chain's CDR3 is CASSLGGQGFAEQYF. CDR3 DNA sequence: TGTGCCAGCAGCTTAGGGGGACAGGGGTTCGCGGAGCAGTACTTC.

The rearrangement joins TRBV11-3 to TRBJ2-1; TRBD1 might be the D (6 bases). CDR1 and CDR2 from the germline V gene are SGHNT and YENEEA. The length of the CDR3 is 14 residues. V lost 3 bases and J 5 bases, leaving 11 bases between the germline ends. The CDR3 DNA reads TGTGCCAGCAGCTTCAGGGGCCGAGACAATGAGCAGTTCTTC. Translating it yields CASSFRGRDNEQFF.

The V and J genes are TRBV2 and TRBJ2-1; no definite D call. In germline, CDR1 is SNHLY, CDR2 FYNNEI. The CDR3 totals 15 residues. V was shortened by 11 bases and J by 0 bases, with 17 bases between the two germline ends. The CDR3 loop is CACQRAGGSYNEQFF. The DNA for the CDR3 is TGTGCCTGCCAACGTGCTGGCGGCTCCTACAATGAGCAGTTCTTC.

V is TRBV19 and J is TRBJ2-5; 10 nucleotides agree with TRBD2. The CDR3 totals 14 residues. V dropped 3 bases and J dropped 4; count of bases not matched to a gene: 2. The germline gives CDR1 LNHDA, CDR2 SQIVND (reference sequence). As DNA, the CDR3 is TGTGCCAGTAGTATGAGACTAGCGGGAGAGACCCAGTACTTC. It codes for CASSMRLAGETQYF.

V gene TRBV7-6 combines with J gene TRBJ2-7; the match to TRBD1 covers 9 bases. The V and J ends lost 0 bases and 3 bases, in that order; junction bases with no gene match: 6. The CDR3 has 16 amino acids. CDR1 and CDR2 (germline): SGHVS, FNYEAQ. The CDR3 region is CASSLAGQGISYEQYF. CDR3 coding DNA: TGTGCCAGCAGCTTAGCGGGACAGGGAATTAGCTACGAGCAGTACTTC.

This clone was picked up one time. V and J are TRBV28 and TRBJ1-2, with TRBD1 matching over 9 bases. The CDR3 runs 15 residues. The V and J ends lost 5 bases and 2 bases, in that order; junction bases with no gene match: 6. Germline V gene lookup returns CDR1 MDHEN and CDR2 SYDVKM. For the CDR3, the DNA is TGTGCCAGCAGTACGCCTGGGACAGGGAACTATGGCTACACCTTC. Its protein is CASSTPGTGNYGYTF.

The chain is built from TRBV4-2 and TRBJ1-4, with 8 bases that match TRBD1. Losses at the gene ends were 4 bases for V and 4 bases for J; bases not matched to a gene: 5. There are 15 residues in the CDR3. The germline V gene encodes CDR1 LGHNA and CDR2 YNFKEQ. The CDR3 coding sequence is TGTGCCAGCAGCCGCACGGGACAGGATAATGAAAAACTGTTTTTT. Protein product: CASSRTGQDNEKLFF.

The V gene is TRBV18, the J gene TRBJ1-1; 9 bases fit TRBD1. CDR3 size: 14 residues. V was pared by 4 bases and J by 7 bases, with 7 bases of the junction left unmatched. CDR1 KGHSH and CDR2 LQKENI come from the germline V gene. CDR3: CASSLDRGVGEAFF. The CDR3 coding sequence is TGTGCCAGCTCACTCGACAGGGGGGTGGGTGAAGCTTTCTTT. The entire variable domain, with the rest obtained from reference TRBV18 and TRBJ1-1, is as follows: NAGVMQNPRHLVRRRGQEARLRCSPMKGHSHVYWYRQLPEEGLKFMVYLQKENIIDESGMPKERFSAEFPKEGPSILRIQQVVRGDSAAYFCASSLDRGVGEAFFGQGTRLTVV.

The genes are TRBV7-3 and TRBJ2-1, with 9 bases that match TRBD2. The trim removed 1 base at V and 8 bases at J, leaving 6 bases unmatched. The CDR3 contains 15 residues. Germline V lookup: CDR1 SGHTA, CDR2 FQGTGA. Here the CDR3 DNA reads TGTGCCAGCAGCTTAAGCGGGAGGGCCGAGTATGAGCAGTTCTTC. Protein: CASSLSGRAEYEQFF.

The genes are TRBV7-3 and TRBJ2-7; D could derive from TRBD1 or TRBD2 (5 bases each). V lost 1 base and J lost 0, with 10 bases in between. Germline CDR1 and CDR2: SGHTA and FQGTGA. The CDR3 contains 15 residues. CDR3 region: CASSLRGSPSYEQYF. Here the CDR3 DNA reads TGTGCCAGCAGCTTAAGGGGGAGCCCCTCCTACGAGCAGTACTTC.

The rearrangement joins TRBV18 to TRBJ2-3; D is unresolved. Trimming removed 5 bases at V and 0 bases at J, with 9 bases between. Germline V CDR1 and CDR2: KGHSH, LQKENI. This CDR3 contains 14 residues. CDR3 region: CASSASGSTDTQYF. The CDR3 region has the DNA TGTGCCAGCTCAGCCTCGGGCAGCACAGATACGCAGTATTTT.

This clone appeared once. The chain couples TRBV7-2 to TRBJ1-5; D remains ambiguous. Germline V gene sequence: CDR1 SGHTA, CDR2 FQGNSA. This CDR3 region has 16 residues. V was pared by 1 base and J by 0 bases, with 10 bases between. The CDR3 region is CASSLGGTSSNQPQHF. The CDR3 coding sequence is TGTGCCAGCAGCTTAGGAGGTACGAGTAGCAATCAGCCCCAGCATTTT.

The J gene is TRBJ2-1, the V gene TRBV29-1, with TRBD2 matching 8 bases. The V gene's germline CDR1 is SQVTM and CDR2 ANQGSEA. The CDR3 spans 15 residues. J gave up 7 bases and V 5 bases, and 13 bases lay outside the gene matches. This CDR3 is CSVSGSQQGLNEQFF. CDR3 DNA: TGCAGCGTTAGCGGGAGTCAGCAGGGGCTGAATGAGCAGTTCTTC.

CDR3 DNA sequence: TGTGCCAGCTCACCAGGGACCGCTTATGGCTACACCTTC. Protein sequence: CASSPGTAYGYTF. V and J are TRBV18 and TRBJ1-2, with D perhaps TRBD1 (5 bases). CDR1 and CDR2 from the germline V gene are KGHSH and LQKENI. Trimming stripped 2 bases from V and 5 bases from J, with 9 bases between. The CDR3 is 13 amino acids.

This clone was detected only once. The chain links TRBV27 to TRBJ2-3, with unresolved D. V lost 1 base, J lost 10 bases, and 6 bases lay in between. CDR3 size: 11 residues. CDR1 and CDR2 from the germline V gene are MNHEY and SMNVEV (reference sequence). CDR3: CASSLFGAQYF. The CDR3 coding sequence is TGTGCCAGCAGTTTATTCGGAGCGCAGTATTTT.

V and J are TRBV11-3 and TRBJ2-3; tentative D call: TRBD1 (5 bases). The CDR3 has 15 amino acids. Deletions cut 1 base from V and 5 bases from J, with 13 bases between. Germline V gene lookup returns CDR1 SGHNT and CDR2 YENEEA. In DNA form, the CDR3 reads TGTGCCAGCAGCTTAGGCAGGGTTGACAAAGATACGCAGTATTTT. Translating gives CASSLGRVDKDTQYF.

The V call is TRBV7-9, the J call TRBJ2-7; unclear D gene. The length of the CDR3 is 13 residues. The germline V gene has CDR1 SEHNR and CDR2 FQNEAQ (reference sequence). Trimming pared 5 bases from V and 5 bases from J, leaving 13 bases between. CDR3 nucleotide sequence: TGTGCCAGCAGCCGTCAAGGGTTCCACGAGCAGTACTTC. It yields the protein CASSRQGFHEQYF.

The genes are TRBV18 and TRBJ2-1; 7 bases line up with TRBD1. The V gene end was trimmed by 0 bases and the J gene end by 15 bases; junction bases not matched to a gene: 8. The CDR3 contains 13 residues. Germline CDR1 is KGHSH and CDR2 is LQKENI. CDR3 protein: CASSPPDRPNRFF. CDR3 bases: TGTGCCAGCTCACCACCGGACAGGCCCAATAGGTTCTTC.

The chain joins TRBV6-6 to TRBJ1-2; 7 bases fit TRBD1. The CDR3 covers 12 residues. The V gene end was trimmed by 0 bases and the J gene end by 13 bases; junction bases not matched to a gene: 5. Germline values: CDR1 MNHNY, CDR2 SVGAGI (reference sequence). CDR3 loop: CASSYSRQGGTF. The CDR3 region has the DNA TGTGCCAGCAGTTACTCCCGACAGGGCGGCACCTTC.

For the CDR3, the DNA is TGTGCCAGCAGCTACAGGGAATCGAGAGCTTTCTTT. This sequence encodes CASSYRESRAFF. V gene TRBV7-9 combines with J gene TRBJ1-1; a possible D gene is TRBD1 (6 bases). The CDR3 totals 12 residues. Trimming removed 4 bases from V and 10 bases from J, with 13 bases in between. Looked up from germline, CDR1 is SEHNR and CDR2 is FQNEAQ (reference sequence).